These 20 T cell receptor beta chains were all obtained from the same sample, sequenced in a study of control samples from healthy donors and cancer patients. Method: immunoSEQ multiplex PCR; TCRdb's copy keeps in-frame clones and lacks some. This sample yields approximately 94,000 clones, of which about 86% are seen a single time; 1.3% belongs to the top ten. The specimen was blood. The receptors here all came from a woman in her forties or fifties in good health.

J is TRBJ1-1 and V is TRBV18; the match to TRBD1 covers 8 bases. Germline CDR1 reads KGHSH; CDR2 reads LQKENI. The CDR3 extends over 16 amino acids. Unmatched junction bases numbered 6, after V lost 3 bases and J lost 0 bases. The CDR3 sequence: CASSPYQGAVNTEAFF. CDR3 in DNA: TGTGCCAGCTCACCCTATCAGGGGGCCGTGAACACTGAAGCTTTCTTT.

This clone appeared a single time. The chain has TRBV27 and TRBJ1-1; D is possibly TRBD1 (6 bases). Germline lookup yields CDR1 MNHEY and CDR2 SMNVEV (reference sequence). V gave up 7 bases and J gave up 3 bases, with 15 bases separating them. The CDR3 totals 14 residues. The CDR3 region has the DNA TGTGCCAGCACCTTAAGAAGGGGGGACACTGAAGCTTTCTTT. Translating it yields CASTLRRGDTEAFF.

This sequence joins TRBV18 and TRBJ1-5, with a weak D call TRBD1 (6 bases). Germline values: CDR1 KGHSH, CDR2 LQKENI. The length of the CDR3 is 15 residues. V gave up 6 bases and J gave up 0 bases, with 12 bases separating them. The CDR3 reads CASSPDRNSNQPQHF. Written as DNA, the CDR3 is TGTGCCAGCTCCCCAGACAGGAATAGCAATCAGCCCCAGCATTTT.

V gene TRBV18 combines with J gene TRBJ1-3, with D possibly being TRBD1 (6 bases). CDR1 KGHSH and CDR2 LQKENI come from the germline V gene. This CDR3 has 17 residues. Trimming stripped 3 bases from V and 1 base from J, with 16 bases between. In nucleotides, the CDR3 is TGTGCCAGCTCACCGACAGGCGTTAAATTGTCTGGAAACACCATATATTTT. Its translation is CASSPTGVKLSGNTIYF.

For the CDR3, the DNA is TGTGCCAGCAGCTTTGGGGGGGTGGAGAATGAGCAGTTCTTC. It translates to CASSFGGVENEQFF. The rearrangement joins TRBV11-2 to TRBJ2-1; 7 bases map to TRBD2. The germline gives CDR1 SGHAT, CDR2 FQNNGV. V dropped 3 bases and J dropped 7; count of bases not matched to a gene: 6. The CDR3 consists of 14 residues. The whole variable domain, remainder taken from reference TRBV11-2 and TRBJ2-1, is EAGVAQSPRYKIIEKRQSVAFWCNPISGHATLYWYQQILGQGPKLLIQFQNNGVVDDSQLPKDRFSAERLKGVDSTLKIQPAKLEDSAVYLCASSFGGVENEQFFGPGTRLTVL.

The rearrangement uses TRBV10-3 and TRBJ2-5, with TRBD1 matching 8 bases. In germline, CDR1 is ENHRY, CDR2 SYGVKD. This CDR3 contains 13 residues. Unmatched junction bases numbered 5, after V lost 7 bases and J lost 4 bases. In DNA form, the CDR3 reads TGTGCCATCAAAGAACAGGGGGGAGAGACCCAGTACTTC. Translated: CAIKEQGGETQYF.

The chain links TRBV2 to TRBJ1-1; no clear D gene. CDR1 and CDR2 from the germline V gene are SNHLY and FYNNEI. CDR3 length: 14 amino acids. Trimming removed 2 bases from V and 5 bases from J, with 12 bases in between. The CDR3 is CASSEFGQRTEAFF. CDR3 nucleotides: TGTGCCAGCAGTGAATTTGGGCAGCGGACTGAAGCTTTCTTT.

The V call is TRBV29-1, the J call TRBJ2-3, with 7 bases aligning to TRBD1. The CDR3 covers 13 residues. V trimming: 4 bases; J trimming: 2 bases; junction bases outside the gene matches: 3. The germline gives CDR1 SQVTM, CDR2 ANQGSEA. The CDR3 is CSVGRGPTDTQYF. In nucleotides, the CDR3 is TGCAGCGTTGGAAGGGGGCCCACAGATACGCAGTATTTT.

CDR3 nucleotides: TGCAGTGCTAGTCATAATCGGGGAAGCTACGAGCAGTACTTC. Its protein is CSASHNRGSYEQYF. The rearrangement links TRBV20-1 to TRBJ2-5; D is perhaps TRBD2 (5 bases). The J call may be in error: the DNA end matches TRBJ2-7 better. CDR1 and CDR2 (germline): DFQATT, SNEGSKA (reference sequence). The CDR3 is 14 amino acids.

This chain joins TRBV6-5 and TRBJ2-3, with 8 bases that match TRBD2. This CDR3 spans 16 amino acids. The junction had 4 bases not matched to a gene; V was cut back by 0 bases and J by 2 bases. The V gene's germline CDR1 is MNHEY and CDR2 SVGAGI. The CDR3 nucleotides read TGTGCCAGCAGTTACTCCGGCGGGAGGCCCACAGATACGCAGTATTTT. This sequence encodes CASSYSGGRPTDTQYF.

The chain combines TRBV2 with TRBJ2-1; possible D gene TRBD1, 6 bases. The CDR3 is 14 residues long. CDR1 and CDR2 (germline): SNHLY, FYNNEI. Deletions cut 8 bases from V and 7 bases from J, with 18 bases between. This CDR3 reads CASSTQGPGNEQFF. In DNA form, the CDR3 reads TGTGCCAGCTCTACTCAGGGGCCGGGGAATGAGCAGTTCTTC.

The chain is built from TRBV4-2 and TRBJ1-3; D remains unclear. The CDR3 is 14 amino acids. Trimming removed 0 bases from V and 4 bases from J, with 7 bases in between. Germline lookup yields CDR1 LGHNA and CDR2 YNFKEQ. For the CDR3, the DNA is TGTGCCAGCAGCCAAGATTTCACGGGAAACACCATATATTTT. It translates to CASSQDFTGNTIYF.

V gene TRBV11-3 combines with J gene TRBJ2-3; possibly TRBD1 for D (6 bases). Germline CDR1 is SGHNT and CDR2 is YENEEA. Deletions cut 1 base from V and 2 bases from J, with 10 bases between. This CDR3 has 15 residues. CDR3 DNA: TGTGCCAGCAGCTTAGCGACAGGATTCACAGATACGCAGTATTTT. Encoded protein: CASSLATGFTDTQYF. Full variable domain (missing parts from reference TRBV11-3 and TRBJ2-3): EAGVVQSPRYKIIEKKQPVAFWCNPISGHNTLYWYLQNLGQGPELLIRYENEEAVDDSQLPKDRFSAERLKGVDSTLKIQPAELGDSAVYLCASSLATGFTDTQYFGPGTRLTVL.

This sequence joins TRBV2 and TRBJ1-1; D uncertain. Germline lookup yields CDR1 SNHLY and CDR2 FYNNEI. This CDR3 comprises 11 residues. V gave up 0 bases and J gave up 8 bases, with 4 bases separating them. The CDR3 spells CASSEAGEAFF. In DNA form, the CDR3 reads TGTGCCAGCAGTGAAGCAGGCGAAGCTTTCTTT.

V is TRBV11-3 and J is TRBJ1-1; perhaps TRBD1 as D (5 bases). Trimming took 5 bases from V and 3 from J, leaving 10 bases between them. Germline V CDR1 and CDR2: SGHNT, YENEEA. The CDR3 runs 13 residues. This CDR3 reads CASSRGLHTEAFF. Written as DNA, the CDR3 is TGTGCCAGCAGCCGGGGCCTGCACACTGAAGCTTTCTTT.

The rearrangement links TRBV28 to TRBJ2-5; TRBD1 is a possible D gene (8 bases). The germline V and J ends were trimmed by 5 bases and 7 bases, with 14 bases remaining between them. The length of the CDR3 is 13 residues. From germline, CDR1 is MDHEN and CDR2 SYDVKM. In DNA form, the CDR3 reads TGTGCCAGCAGTCCGGACAGGGAGGGGACCCAGTACTTC. Translation: CASSPDREGTQYF.

The gene calls are TRBV29-1 and TRBJ2-1; D remains unclear. The length of the CDR3 is 14 residues. CDR1 and CDR2 (germline): SQVTM, ANQGSEA. V was shortened by 4 bases and J by 5 bases, with 15 bases between the two germline ends. In DNA, the CDR3 is TGCAGCGTTGGGCGGCTCTTCGGAGACAATGAGCAGTTCTTC. Its protein product is CSVGRLFGDNEQFF.

This clone was seen a single time. One end of the junction varies from germline; a read error may be responsible. This rearrangement joins TRBV7-7 to TRBJ2-2; the match to TRBD1 covers 7 bases. Germline V gives CDR1 SSHAT, CDR2 FNYEAQ (reference sequence). The CDR3 runs 14 residues. The CDR3 region has the DNA TGTGCTAGCAGCCACGACAGGGACACCGGGGAGCTGTTTTTT. It specifies CASSHDRDTGELFF.

The chain is built from TRBV7-2 and TRBJ1-1, with D unclear. Deletions cut 3 bases from V and 5 bases from J, with 7 bases between. Germline V gene data show CDR1 as SGHTA and CDR2 as FQGNSA. The CDR3 length is 12 residues. CDR3: CASSFSQTEAFF. The CDR3 DNA sequence: TGTGCCAGCAGCTTCTCACAAACTGAAGCTTTCTTT.

In regard to this clone: The same CDR3 arises from other DNA sequences in this sample as well. This chain links TRBV7-8 with TRBJ1-6; D is ambiguous. Germline loops: CDR1 SGHVS, CDR2 FQNEAQ. Trimming removed 1 base from V and 1 base from J, with 2 bases in between. This CDR3 is 14 amino acids long. The CDR3 DNA is TGTGCCAGCAGCTTAGGGTCCTATAATTCACCCCTCCACTTT. Translating it yields CASSLGSYNSPLHF.